Below are 17 T cell receptor beta chains sequenced from a single sample in a study of blood T cell repertoires in COVID-19. Using immunoSEQ multiplex PCR, the repertoire was profiled, and TCRdb retains in-frame clones only, with some absent. The table records around 200,000 clones, approximately 91% of them present only once. The sequenced sample was peripheral blood. These receptors were obtained from a man between 18 and 29 years old with active or convalescent COVID-19.

The chain couples TRBV11-3 to TRBJ1-1; D perhaps matches TRBD1 (5 bases). The V end was cut by 5 bases, the J end by 3 bases, with 10 bases between. The CDR3 is 13 residues long. The germline gives CDR1 SGHNT, CDR2 YENEEA. The CDR3 sequence: CASSLDSYTEAFF. Here the CDR3 DNA reads TGTGCCAGCAGCCTCGACAGTTACACTGAAGCTTTCTTT.

The V gene is TRBV2, the J gene TRBJ2-2; 7 bases agree with TRBD2. The germline V gene has CDR1 SNHLY and CDR2 FYNNEI. V lost 6 bases to trimming and J lost 3 bases; unmatched junction nucleotides: 16. The CDR3 loop spans 18 amino acids. This CDR3 reads CASRPGGGKSHDTGELFF. CDR3 coding DNA: TGTGCCAGCAGGCCCGGCGGGGGAAAAAGTCATGACACCGGGGAGCTGTTTTTT.

The rearrangement uses TRBV27 and TRBJ1-4, with 9 bases lining up with TRBD1. This CDR3 comprises 15 residues. Trimming at V came to 6 bases and at J to 8 bases, leaving 10 bases not matched to a gene. Looked up from germline, CDR1 is MNHEY and CDR2 is SMNVEV (reference sequence). CDR3 DNA sequence: TGTGCCAGCAGCTCGTACAGGGGGCTTGGGGAAAAACTGTTTTTT. Protein product: CASSSYRGLGEKLFF.

The chain joins TRBV7-9 to TRBJ2-5; maybe TRBD1 (6 bases). The CDR3 has 14 residues. Germline-derived CDR1 and CDR2 are SEHNR and FQNEAQ (reference sequence). Deletions cut 1 base from V and 5 bases from J, with 11 bases between. The CDR3 DNA sequence: TGTGCCAGCAGCTTAGGGGGGCTGTGGGAGACCCAGTACTTC. Translated, it gives CASSLGGLWETQYF. The complete variable domain, with remaining parts taken from reference TRBV7-9 and TRBJ2-5, reads DTGVSQNPRHKITKRGQNVTFRCDPISEHNRLYWYRQTLGQGPEFLTYFQNEAQLEKSRLLSDRFSAERPKGSFSTLEIQRTEQGDSAMYLCASSLGGLWETQYFGPGTRLLVL.

The genes are TRBV11-2 and TRBJ2-7, with unresolved D. V was shortened by 5 bases and J by 8 bases, with 19 bases between the two germline ends. Germline V gene lookup returns CDR1 SGHAT and CDR2 FQNNGV. This CDR3 spans 14 amino acids. Written as DNA, the CDR3 is TGTGCCAGCAGCCAGAATCCGTCGCAGTACCAGCAGTACTTC. It is translated as CASSQNPSQYQQYF.

This sequence joins TRBV3-1 (or the pseudogene TRBV3-2) and TRBJ2-1; D is possibly TRBD2 (6 bases). The CDR3 extends over 16 amino acids. Germline loops: CDR1 LGHDT, CDR2 YNNKEL (reference sequence). V lost 4 bases and J 4 bases, leaving 17 bases between the germline ends. The CDR3 nucleotides read TGTGCCAGCAGCCTCCCCCTTGGGGGGACGTACAATGAGCAGTTCTTC. The encoded protein is CASSLPLGGTYNEQFF.

V is TRBV14 and J is TRBJ1-1; 7 bases are a match to TRBD1. CDR1 and CDR2 (germline): SGHDN, FVKESK. This CDR3 is 13 amino acids long. V was clipped by 4 bases and J by 4 bases; unmatched bases: 3. CDR3 nucleotides: TGTGCCAGCAGCCGACAGGGTGTCACTGAAGCTTTCTTT. Translation: CASSRQGVTEAFF.

V is TRBV30 and J is TRBJ1-1, with a possible D match to TRBD1 (5 bases). This CDR3 spans 12 amino acids. Trimming took 5 bases from V and 5 from J, leaving 12 bases between them. Germline V lookup: CDR1 GTSNPN, CDR2 SVGIG (reference sequence). CDR3 sequence: CAWERGGTEAFF. CDR3 nucleotide sequence: TGTGCCTGGGAGCGGGGGGGGACTGAAGCTTTCTTT.

The gene calls are TRBV9 and TRBJ2-5; 8 nucleotides align to TRBD2. The ends lost 4 bases at V and 5 bases at J; junction bases unmatched: 7. This CDR3 has 14 residues. The germline V gene encodes CDR1 SGDLS and CDR2 YYNGEE. The CDR3 DNA sequence: TGTGCCAGCAGCCAGGCGGGGGGCACGGAGACCCAGTACTTC. It specifies CASSQAGGTETQYF.

This rearrangement joins TRBV30 to TRBJ1-2; no definite D call. From germline, CDR1 is GTSNPN and CDR2 SVGIG (reference sequence). The ends were cut back, 0 bases at V and 0 bases at J, with 5 bases in the middle. CDR3 length: 13 residues. Written as DNA, the CDR3 is TGTGCCTGGAGTGTATCAGCTAACTATGGCTACACCTTC. It specifies CAWSVSANYGYTF.

The V gene is TRBV6-2 or TRBV6-3, the J gene TRBJ1-1, with D maybe TRBD1 (6 bases). V was trimmed by 4 bases and J by 2 bases, leaving 14 bases between them. The CDR3 has 15 amino acids. In germline, CDR1 is MNHEY, CDR2 SVGEGT. As DNA, the CDR3 is TGTGCCAGCAGTTCTGCCGGGACATCAAACACTGAAGCTTTCTTT. Protein product: CASSSAGTSNTEAFF.

This clone was found once. The chain couples TRBV6-1 to TRBJ1-2; D remains unclear. This CDR3 region has 14 residues. CDR1 and CDR2 from the germline V gene are MNHNS and SASEGT. V lost 2 bases and J lost 1, with 8 bases in between. The CDR3 bases are TGTGCCAGCAGTGAACTAGGATTTAACTATGGCTACACCTTC. Translation gives CASSELGFNYGYTF.

This CDR3 reads CASSSWDFGSNEQFF. CDR3 in DNA: TGTGCCAGCAGTTCCTGGGACTTTGGAAGCAATGAGCAGTTCTTC. This chain uses TRBV6-5 with TRBJ2-1, with a possible D match to TRBD2 (6 bases). CDR1 MNHEY and CDR2 SVGAGI come from the germline V gene. Trimming removed 4 bases at V and 6 bases at J, with 16 bases between. This CDR3 spans 15 amino acids.

The chain employs TRBV7-6 and TRBJ2-1, with TRBD2 matching 16 bases. V lost 5 bases to trimming and J lost 1 base; unmatched junction nucleotides: 11. The germline V gene encodes CDR1 SGHVS and CDR2 FNYEAQ. The CDR3 runs to 20 residues. CDR3 region: CASSGSGLAGGPRSYNEQFF. For the CDR3, the DNA is TGTGCCAGCAGCGGATCGGGACTAGCGGGAGGGCCGAGGTCCTACAATGAGCAGTTCTTC.

This clone has just a few counts. V gene TRBV19 combines with J gene TRBJ1-1, with 10 nucleotides matching TRBD1. There are 17 residues in the CDR3. The V gene's germline CDR1 is LNHDA and CDR2 SQIVND (reference sequence). V lost 4 bases and J lost 4; bases outside the gene matches: 12. CDR3 amino acids: CASSSRQGAFPTTEAFF. Written as DNA, the CDR3 is TGTGCCAGTAGTAGCCGACAGGGGGCTTTCCCTACCACTGAAGCTTTCTTT.

The chain couples TRBV27 to TRBJ1-5, with 7 positions matching TRBD1. Germline V CDR1 and CDR2: MNHEY, SMNVEV (reference sequence). The CDR3 has 17 amino acids. Germline trimming cut 0 bases from V and 6 bases from J; bases unmatched to any gene: 11. CDR3 in amino acids: CASSLSFTGAGSQPQHF. CDR3 coding DNA: TGTGCCAGCAGTTTATCCTTTACAGGGGCGGGAAGTCAGCCCCAGCATTTT.

V gene TRBV20-1 combines with J gene TRBJ2-7; D not resolved. This CDR3 region has 10 residues. Germline V gene data show CDR1 as DFQATT and CDR2 as SNEGSKA (reference sequence). V shed 1 base and J shed 5 bases, with 3 bases lying between them. For the CDR3, the DNA is TGCAGTGCTAGAGCTAACGAGCAGTACTTC. Translating it yields CSARANEQYF.